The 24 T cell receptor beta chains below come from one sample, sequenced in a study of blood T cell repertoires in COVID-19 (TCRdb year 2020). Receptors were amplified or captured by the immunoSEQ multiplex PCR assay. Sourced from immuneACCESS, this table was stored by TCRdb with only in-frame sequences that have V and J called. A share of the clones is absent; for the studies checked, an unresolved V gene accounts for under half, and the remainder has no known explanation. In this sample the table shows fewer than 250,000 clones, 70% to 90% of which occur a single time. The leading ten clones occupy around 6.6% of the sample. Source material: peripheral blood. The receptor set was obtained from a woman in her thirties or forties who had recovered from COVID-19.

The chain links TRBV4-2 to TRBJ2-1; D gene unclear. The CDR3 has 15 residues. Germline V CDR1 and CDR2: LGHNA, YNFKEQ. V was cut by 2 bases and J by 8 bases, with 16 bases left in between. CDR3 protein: CASSQKTTAVDEQFF. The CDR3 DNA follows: TGTGCCAGCAGCCAAAAAACTACCGCGGTTGATGAGCAGTTCTTC.

CDR3 DNA: TGTGCCACCGCTCTGAACCCCGGACTAGCGGGAGGTCGGTCCTACAATGAGCAGTTCTTC. Protein: CATALNPGLAGGRSYNEQFF. The genes are TRBV19 and TRBJ2-1; TRBD2 matches 14 bases. Germline V lookup: CDR1 LNHDA, CDR2 SQIVND (reference sequence). V trimming: 10 bases; J trimming: 1 base; junction bases outside the gene matches: 18. The CDR3 runs to 20 residues.

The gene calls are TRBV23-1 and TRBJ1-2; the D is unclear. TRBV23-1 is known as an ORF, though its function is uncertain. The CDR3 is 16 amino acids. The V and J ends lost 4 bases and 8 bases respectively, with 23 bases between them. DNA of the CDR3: TGCGCCAGCAGTCCCCATCCCCCGGTCCCTTGGTGGGGCTACACCTTC. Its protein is CASSPHPPVPWWGYTF.

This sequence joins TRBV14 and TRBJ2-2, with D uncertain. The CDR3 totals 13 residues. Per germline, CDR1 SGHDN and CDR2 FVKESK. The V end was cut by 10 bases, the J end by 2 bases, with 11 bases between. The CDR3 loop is CATRESNTGELFF. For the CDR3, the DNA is TGTGCCACCCGTGAGTCCAACACCGGGGAGCTGTTTTTT. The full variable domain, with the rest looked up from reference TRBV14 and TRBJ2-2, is EAGVTQFPSHSVIEKGQTVTLRCDPISGHDNLYWYRRVMGKEIKFLLHFVKESKQDESGMPNNRFLAERTGGTYSTLKVQPAELEDSGVYFCATRESNTGELFFGEGSRLTVL.

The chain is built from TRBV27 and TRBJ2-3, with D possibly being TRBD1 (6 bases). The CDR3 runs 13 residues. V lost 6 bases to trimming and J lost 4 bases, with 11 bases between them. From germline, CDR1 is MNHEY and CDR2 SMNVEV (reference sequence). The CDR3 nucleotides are TGTGCCAGCAGGGGGGCAGCCGCAGATACGCAGTATTTT. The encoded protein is CASRGAAADTQYF.

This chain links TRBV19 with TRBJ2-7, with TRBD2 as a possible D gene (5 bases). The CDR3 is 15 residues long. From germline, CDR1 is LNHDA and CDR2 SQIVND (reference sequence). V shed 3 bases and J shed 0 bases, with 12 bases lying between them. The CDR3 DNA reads TGTGCCAGTAGTATCCGGACTGATAGCTCCTACGAGCAGTACTTC. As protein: CASSIRTDSSYEQYF.

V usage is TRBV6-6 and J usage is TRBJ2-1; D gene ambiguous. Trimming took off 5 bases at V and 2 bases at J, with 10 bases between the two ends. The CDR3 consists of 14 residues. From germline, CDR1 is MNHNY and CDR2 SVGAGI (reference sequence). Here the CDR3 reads CASSPGETYNEQFF. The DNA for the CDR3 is TGTGCCAGCAGTCCCGGAGAAACCTACAATGAGCAGTTCTTC.

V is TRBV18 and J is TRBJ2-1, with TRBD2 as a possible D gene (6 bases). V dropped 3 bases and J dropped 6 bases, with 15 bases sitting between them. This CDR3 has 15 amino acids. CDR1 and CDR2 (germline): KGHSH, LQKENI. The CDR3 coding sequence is TGTGCCAGCTCACCTGGGACTGGGGTTCTCAATGAGCAGTTCTTC. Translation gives CASSPGTGVLNEQFF.

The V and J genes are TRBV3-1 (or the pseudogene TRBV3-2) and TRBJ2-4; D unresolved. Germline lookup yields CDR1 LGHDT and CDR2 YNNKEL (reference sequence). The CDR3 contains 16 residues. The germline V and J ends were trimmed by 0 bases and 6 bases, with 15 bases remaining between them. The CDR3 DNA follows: TGTGCCAGCAGCCAAGAACACCACACAGTGGCAAACATTCAGTACTTC. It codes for CASSQEHHTVANIQYF.

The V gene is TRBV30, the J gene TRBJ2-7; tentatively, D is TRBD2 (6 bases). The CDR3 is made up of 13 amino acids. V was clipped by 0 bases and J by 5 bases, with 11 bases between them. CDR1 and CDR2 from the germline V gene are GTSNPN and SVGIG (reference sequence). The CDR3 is CAWSVGGMDEQYF. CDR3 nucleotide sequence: TGTGCCTGGAGTGTGGGGGGAATGGACGAGCAGTACTTC. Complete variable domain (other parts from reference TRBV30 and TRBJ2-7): SQTIHQWPATLVQPVGSPLSLECTVEGTSNPNLYWYRQAAGRGLQLLFYSVGIGQISSEVPQNLSASRPQDRQFILSSKKLLLSDSGFYLCAWSVGGMDEQYFGPGTRLTVT.

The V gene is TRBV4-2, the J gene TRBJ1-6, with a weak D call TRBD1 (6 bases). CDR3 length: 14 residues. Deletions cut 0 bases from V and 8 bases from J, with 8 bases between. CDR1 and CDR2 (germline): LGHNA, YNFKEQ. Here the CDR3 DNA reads TGTGCCAGCAGCCAAGAGGGGGCGGATTCACCCCTCCACTTT. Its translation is CASSQEGADSPLHF.

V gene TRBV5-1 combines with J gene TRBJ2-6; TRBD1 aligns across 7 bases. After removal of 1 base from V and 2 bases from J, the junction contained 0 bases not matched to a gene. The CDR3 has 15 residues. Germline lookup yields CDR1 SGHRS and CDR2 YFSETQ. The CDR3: CASSLRGPGANVLTF. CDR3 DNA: TGCGCCAGCAGCTTGAGGGGGCCTGGGGCCAACGTCCTGACTTTC.

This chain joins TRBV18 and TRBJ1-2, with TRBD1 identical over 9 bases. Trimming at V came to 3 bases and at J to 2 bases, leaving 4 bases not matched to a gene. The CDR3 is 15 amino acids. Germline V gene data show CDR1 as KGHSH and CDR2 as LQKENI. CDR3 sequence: CASSPEGQGNYGYTF. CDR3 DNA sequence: TGTGCCAGCTCACCTGAGGGACAGGGCAACTATGGCTACACCTTC.

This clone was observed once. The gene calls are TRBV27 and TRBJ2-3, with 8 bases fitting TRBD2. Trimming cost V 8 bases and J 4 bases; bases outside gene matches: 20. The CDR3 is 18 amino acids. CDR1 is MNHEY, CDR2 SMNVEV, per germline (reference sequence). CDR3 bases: TGTGCCAGCGCCTATTCTTCGCGGGAGGTGGGTCTGGCAGATACGCAGTATTTT. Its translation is CASAYSSREVGLADTQYF.

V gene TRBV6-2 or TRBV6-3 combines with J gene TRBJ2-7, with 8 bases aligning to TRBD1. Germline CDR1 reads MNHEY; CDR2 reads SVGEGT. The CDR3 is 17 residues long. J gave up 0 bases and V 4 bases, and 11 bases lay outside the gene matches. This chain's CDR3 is CASSFDRGRRPSYEQYF. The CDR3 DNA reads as TGTGCCAGCAGTTTTGACAGGGGACGCCGGCCCTCCTACGAGCAGTACTTC.

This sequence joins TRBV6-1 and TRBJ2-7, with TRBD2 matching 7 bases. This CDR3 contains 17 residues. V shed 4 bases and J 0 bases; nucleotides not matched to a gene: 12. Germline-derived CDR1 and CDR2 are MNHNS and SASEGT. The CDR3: CASSVLPGTTYSYEQYF. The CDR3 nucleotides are TGTGCCAGCAGTGTTCTGCCCGGGACTACCTACTCCTACGAGCAGTACTTC.

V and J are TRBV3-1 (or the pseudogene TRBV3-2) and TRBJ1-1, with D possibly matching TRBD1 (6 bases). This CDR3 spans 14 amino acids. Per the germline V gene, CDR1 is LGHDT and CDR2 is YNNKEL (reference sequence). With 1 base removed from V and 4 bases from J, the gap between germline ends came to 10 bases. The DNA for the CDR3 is TGTGCCAGCAGCCAAGTTCAGGGGTTCACTGAAGCTTTCTTT. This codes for CASSQVQGFTEAFF.

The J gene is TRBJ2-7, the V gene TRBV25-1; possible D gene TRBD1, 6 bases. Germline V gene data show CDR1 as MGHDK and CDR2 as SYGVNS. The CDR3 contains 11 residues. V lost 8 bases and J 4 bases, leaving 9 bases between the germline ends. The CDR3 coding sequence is TGTGCCAGCGGACAGTTGTACGAGCAGTACTTC. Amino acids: CASGQLYEQYF.

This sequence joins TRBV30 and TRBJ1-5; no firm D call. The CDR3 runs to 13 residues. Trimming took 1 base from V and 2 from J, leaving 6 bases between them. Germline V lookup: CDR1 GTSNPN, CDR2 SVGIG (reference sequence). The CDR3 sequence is CAWSDGGNQPQHF. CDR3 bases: TGTGCCTGGAGTGACGGTGGCAATCAGCCCCAGCATTTT.

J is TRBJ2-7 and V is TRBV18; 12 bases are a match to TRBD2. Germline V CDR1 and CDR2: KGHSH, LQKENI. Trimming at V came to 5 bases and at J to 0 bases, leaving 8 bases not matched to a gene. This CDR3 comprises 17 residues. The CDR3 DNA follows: TGTGCCAGCTCAGGGACTAGCGGGCTCTCCCCCTCCTACGAGCAGTACTTC. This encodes CASSGTSGLSPSYEQYF.

CDR3 in amino acids: CASSVATGSYNEQFF. The CDR3 DNA follows: TGTGCCAGCAGCGTAGCTACGGGGTCCTACAATGAGCAGTTCTTC. The chain joins TRBV9 to TRBJ2-1; tentative D call: TRBD2 (5 bases). This CDR3 is 15 amino acids long. Germline CDR1 and CDR2: SGDLS and YYNGEE. Trimming shortened V by 0 bases and J by 1 base, and 8 bases separated the two germline ends. The variable domain in full, with the rest retrieved from reference TRBV9 and TRBJ2-1, is DSGVTQTPKHLITATGQRVTLRCSPRSGDLSVYWYQQSLDQGLQFLIQYYNGEERAKGNILERFSAQQFPDLHSELNLSSLELGDSALYFCASSVATGSYNEQFFGPGTRLTVL.

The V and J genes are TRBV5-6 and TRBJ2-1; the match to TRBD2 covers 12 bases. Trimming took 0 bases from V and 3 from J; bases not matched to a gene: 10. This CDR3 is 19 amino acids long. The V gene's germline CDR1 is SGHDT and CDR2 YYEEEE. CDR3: CASSLGPRLAGAVYNEQFF. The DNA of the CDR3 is TGTGCCAGCAGCTTGGGCCCGAGACTAGCGGGAGCGGTCTACAATGAGCAGTTCTTC. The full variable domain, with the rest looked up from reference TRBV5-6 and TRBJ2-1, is DAGVTQSPTHLIKTRGQQVTLRCSPKSGHDTVSWYQQALGQGPQFIFQYYEEEERQRGNFPDRFSGHQFPNYSSELNVNALLLGDSALYLCASSLGPRLAGAVYNEQFFGPGTRLTVL.

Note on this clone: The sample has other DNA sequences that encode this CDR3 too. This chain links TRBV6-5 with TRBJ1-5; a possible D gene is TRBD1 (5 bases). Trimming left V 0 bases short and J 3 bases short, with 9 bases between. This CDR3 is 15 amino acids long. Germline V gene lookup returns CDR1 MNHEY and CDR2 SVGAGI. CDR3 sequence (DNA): TGTGCCAGCAGTTACTCGCGGGGGTCCAATCAGCCCCAGCATTTT. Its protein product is CASSYSRGSNQPQHF.

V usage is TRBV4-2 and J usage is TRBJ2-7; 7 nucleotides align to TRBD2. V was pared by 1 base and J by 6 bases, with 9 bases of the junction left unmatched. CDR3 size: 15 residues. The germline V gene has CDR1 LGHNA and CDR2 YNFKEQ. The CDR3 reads CASSQGAGVPFEQYF. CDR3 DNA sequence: TGTGCCAGCAGCCAAGGGGCGGGAGTTCCGTTCGAGCAGTACTTC.